One and the same sample provided the 6 T cell receptor beta chains below, sequenced in a study of blood T cell repertoires in COVID-19. Clones were read by immunoSEQ multiplex PCR, and TCRdb kept only the in-frame ones, dropping some. The sample has roughly 30,000 clones, 85% seen once. The sample taken for sequencing was peripheral blood. These receptors were taken from a human donor with acute or convalescent COVID-19. The donor label of this sample is uncertain.

V gene TRBV28 combines with J gene TRBJ1-1, with 7 bases matching TRBD1. The V gene's germline CDR1 is MDHEN and CDR2 SYDVKM. This CDR3 has 16 residues. The J segment lost 0 bases and the V segment lost 5 bases, leaving 9 bases of the junction unmatched. Here the CDR3 reads CASSQAGQTMNTEAFF. The CDR3 region has the DNA TGTGCCAGCAGTCAGGCGGGACAGACTATGAACACTGAAGCTTTCTTT.

The V call is TRBV6-2 or TRBV6-3, the J call TRBJ1-5; a weak D match, TRBD1 (5 bases). Looked up from germline, CDR1 is MNHEY and CDR2 is SVGEGT. CDR3 length equals 16 residues. V gave up 4 bases and J gave up 4 bases, with 17 bases separating them. The CDR3 reads CASSSTQGVFNQPQHF. DNA of the CDR3: TGTGCCAGCAGTTCTACCCAGGGTGTGTTTAATCAGCCCCAGCATTTT.

The chain couples TRBV5-1 to TRBJ1-6; no firm D call. The CDR3 runs to 14 residues. Germline CDR1 reads SGHRS; CDR2 reads YFSETQ. The V and J ends lost 2 bases and 6 bases respectively, with 9 bases between them. The CDR3 reads CASSLENSNSPLHF. The CDR3 bases are TGCGCCAGCAGCTTAGAGAACAGTAATTCACCCCTCCACTTT.

The chain links TRBV7-2 to TRBJ2-5; TRBD1 aligns across 8 bases. The length of the CDR3 is 16 residues. CDR1 is SGHTA and CDR2 is FQGNSA in the germline V gene. V shed 1 base and J 7 bases; nucleotides not matched to a gene: 11. CDR3 bases: TGTGCCAGCAGCTTAGTCGACAGGGGAGGTCTGGGGACCCAGTACTTC. Protein sequence: CASSLVDRGGLGTQYF.

This chain uses TRBV6-5 with TRBJ1-2; 9 bases map to TRBD1. V lost 6 bases and J lost 4; bases outside the gene matches: 9. The length of the CDR3 is 15 residues. In germline, CDR1 is MNHEY, CDR2 SVGAGI. CDR3 DNA: TGTGCCAGCAGACCCGGACAGGGGCCATTCTATGGCTACACCTTC. Translating it yields CASRPGQGPFYGYTF.

In its sample, this clone was seen once. The junction and the germline gene differ at one end; a read error may be behind it. CDR3 bases: TGTGTCAGCTCACCACTGTCCCCCTTACTAGCGGGAGGCTACAATGAGCAGTTCTTC. Protein: CVSSPLSPLLAGGYNEQFF. The V call is TRBV18, the J call TRBJ2-1; 12 positions agree with TRBD2. Germline V lookup: CDR1 KGHSH, CDR2 LQKENI. The CDR3 extends over 19 amino acids.